The 23 T cell receptor beta chains below all came from one sample that was sequenced in a study of shared T cell receptors in the human thymus. Sequencing was performed with immunoSEQ multiplex PCR; in TCRdb, only in-frame clones are kept and a portion is missing. The data show hundreds of thousands of clones, around nine tenths seen once. These data also formed part of another study, on human thymus T cells.

The sequenced sample was thymocytes. These receptors were collected from a boy younger than two with a congenital heart defect.

The J gene is TRBJ1-2, the V gene TRBV11-2, with 8 bases fitting TRBD1. The trim removed 2 bases at V and 7 bases at J, leaving 9 bases unmatched. Germline V gene lookup returns CDR1 SGHAT and CDR2 FQNNGV. The CDR3 consists of 15 residues. CDR3 protein: CASSLPSDRGGGYTF. CDR3 coding DNA: TGTGCCAGCAGCTTACCCTCCGACAGGGGCGGTGGCTACACCTTC.

V and J are TRBV9 and TRBJ2-2; 9 nucleotides line up with TRBD1. The CDR3 loop spans 17 amino acids. Trimming took 3 bases from V and 1 from J; bases not matched to a gene: 7. Germline CDR1 reads SGDLS; CDR2 reads YYNGEE. In nucleotides, the CDR3 is TGTGCCAGCAGCGAACCTAGGGACAGGGTGAACACCGGGGAGCTGTTTTTT. It codes for CASSEPRDRVNTGELFF.

This clone is a singleton in its sample. The same CDR3 also results from other DNA sequences found in this sample. The rearrangement uses TRBV27 and TRBJ1-5; maybe TRBD1 (5 bases). This CDR3 is built from 15 residues. The germline V gene encodes CDR1 MNHEY and CDR2 SMNVEV (reference sequence). V lost 3 bases and J 0 bases, leaving 9 bases between the germline ends. The CDR3 sequence: CASSLVGDSNQPQHF. The CDR3 DNA reads as TGTGCCAGCAGTTTGGTAGGGGATAGCAATCAGCCCCAGCATTTT.

V gene TRBV9 combines with J gene TRBJ2-1; TRBD2 matches at 11 bases. Germline CDR1 SGDLS, CDR2 YYNGEE. This CDR3 is 21 amino acids long. The V segment lost 0 bases and the J segment 1 base; nucleotides outside the gene matches: 15. CDR3 region: CASSVVGFTSGSIRSYNEQFF. DNA of the CDR3: TGTGCCAGCAGCGTAGTGGGATTCACTAGCGGGAGCATTAGGTCCTACAATGAGCAGTTCTTC.

This chain joins TRBV7-9 and TRBJ2-3; 7 bases agree with TRBD1. This CDR3 region has 16 residues. After removal of 6 bases from V and 0 bases from J, the junction contained 9 bases not matched to a gene. Germline V lookup: CDR1 SEHNR, CDR2 FQNEAQ (reference sequence). The CDR3 DNA follows: TGTGCCAGCAGAACGGGACAGCACCTGAGCACAGATACGCAGTATTTT. Its translation is CASRTGQHLSTDTQYF.

The chain recombines TRBV7-2 with TRBJ2-1; the D gene is possibly TRBD2 (5 bases). V dropped 5 bases and J dropped 0 bases, with 11 bases sitting between them. This CDR3 region has 15 residues. The V gene's germline CDR1 is SGHTA and CDR2 FQGNSA. In DNA, the CDR3 is TGTGCCAGCAGCCAGCGGAAGAGCTCCTACAATGAGCAGTTCTTC. Its translation: CASSQRKSSYNEQFF.

The chain links TRBV7-9 to TRBJ2-3, with 7 nucleotides matching TRBD1. The germline CDR1 and CDR2 sequences are SEHNR and FQNEAQ (reference sequence). CDR3 size: 15 residues. V dropped 7 bases and J dropped 1; count of bases not matched to a gene: 8. The CDR3 DNA reads TGTGCCAGCACCCCCTGGGACAGAGGCACAGATACGCAGTATTTT. Translation: CASTPWDRGTDTQYF.

J is TRBJ2-1 and V is TRBV27; 10 bases agree with TRBD2. This CDR3 has 14 amino acids. J gave up 6 bases and V 4 bases, and 3 bases lay outside the gene matches. The germline CDR1 and CDR2 sequences are MNHEY and SMNVEV (reference sequence). CDR3 region: CASSSAGGGNEQFF. CDR3 sequence (DNA): TGTGCCAGCAGTTCAGCGGGAGGGGGCAATGAGCAGTTCTTC.

The rearrangement links TRBV2 to TRBJ1-4, with 7 bases fitting TRBD1. Germline trimming cut 8 bases from V and 7 bases from J; bases unmatched to any gene: 10. The CDR3 has 14 residues. Germline lookup yields CDR1 SNHLY and CDR2 FYNNEI. The CDR3 bases are TGTGCCAGCGGAGGACAGGATAGTGGTGAAAAACTGTTTTTT. Translation: CASGGQDSGEKLFF.

The rearrangement links TRBV25-1 to TRBJ2-3, with D possibly matching TRBD2 (5 bases). Germline CDR1 reads MGHDK; CDR2 reads SYGVNS. Deletions cut 8 bases from V and 0 bases from J, with 12 bases between. The CDR3 is 14 residues long. The CDR3 is CASGGGSSTDTQYF. DNA of the CDR3: TGTGCCAGCGGAGGCGGTTCGAGCACAGATACGCAGTATTTT.

This chain links TRBV5-4 with TRBJ1-1, with D perhaps TRBD1 (6 bases). V was trimmed by 2 bases and J by 3 bases, leaving 14 bases between them. This CDR3 region has 15 residues. The V gene's germline CDR1 is SGHNT and CDR2 YYREEE (reference sequence). CDR3 loop: CASSFNPQGYTEAFF. CDR3 bases: TGTGCCAGCAGCTTCAACCCACAGGGCTACACTGAAGCTTTCTTT.

This clone was observed a few times. This chain connects TRBV25-1 to TRBJ2-1, with D possibly being TRBD2 (5 bases). Germline lookup yields CDR1 MGHDK and CDR2 SYGVNS. The CDR3 consists of 15 residues. V was pared by 2 bases and J by 8 bases, with 16 bases between. This CDR3 reads CASSEASTHWYEQFF. In DNA, the CDR3 is TGTGCCAGCAGTGAAGCTAGCACACACTGGTATGAGCAGTTCTTC.

The CDR3 region has the DNA TGTGCCAGCAGCGTGGGGACTAGCGGGAGGCCGAGCTCCTACGAGCAGTACTTC. It codes for CASSVGTSGRPSSYEQYF. The chain recombines TRBV2 with TRBJ2-7, with 15 bases matching TRBD2. With 6 bases clipped from V and 0 bases from J, the junction kept 9 bases outside the gene matches. This CDR3 contains 18 residues. Germline V CDR1 and CDR2: SNHLY, FYNNEI.

The V call is TRBV7-3, the J call TRBJ2-5; 14 bases fit TRBD2. Germline CDR1 and CDR2: SGHTA and FQGTGA. V lost 5 bases to trimming and J lost 5 bases; unmatched junction nucleotides: 10. The CDR3 has 17 amino acids. The CDR3 DNA reads as TGTGCCAGCAGCCCAGGGGGACTAGCGGGAGTGGGGGAGACCCAGTACTTC. Its translation: CASSPGGLAGVGETQYF.

The CDR3 nucleotides read TGTGCCCTAACAGCGGACAGGGGTCACGAGCAGTACTTC. Its translation: CALTADRGHEQYF. The chain uses TRBV5-8 and TRBJ2-7, with 9 nucleotides matching TRBD1. The CDR3 spans 13 residues. The junction had 10 bases not matched to a gene; V was cut back by 10 bases and J by 5 bases. Germline CDR1 and CDR2: SGHTS and YDEGEE.

V and J are TRBV30 and TRBJ2-7, with a weak D call TRBD2 (6 bases). The CDR3 covers 16 residues. With 1 base removed from V and 1 base from J, the gap between germline ends came to 17 bases. CDR1 is GTSNPN, CDR2 SVGIG, per germline (reference sequence). The chain's CDR3 is CAWSESGRERSYEQYF. The CDR3 DNA follows: TGTGCCTGGAGTGAATCAGGGCGGGAACGGTCCTACGAGCAGTACTTC.

Comments on this clone: The same CDR3 is also encoded by other DNA sequences in this sample. The chain employs TRBV6-1 and TRBJ2-1; weak D call: TRBD1 (5 bases). The CDR3 consists of 11 residues. The V and J ends lost 7 bases and 8 bases respectively, with 9 bases between them. From germline, CDR1 is MNHNS and CDR2 SASEGT. CDR3 region: CASKQGDEQFF. CDR3 coding DNA: TGTGCCAGCAAGCAGGGTGATGAGCAGTTCTTC.

The rearrangement uses TRBV4-2 and TRBJ2-7; 7 nucleotides line up with TRBD1. From germline, CDR1 is LGHNA and CDR2 YNFKEQ. This CDR3 has 16 amino acids. After removal of 3 bases from V and 0 bases from J, the junction contained 8 bases not matched to a gene. CDR3 bases: TGTGCCAGCAGCCAGGAAACCAGGGGGTTCTCCTACGAGCAGTACTTC. As protein: CASSQETRGFSYEQYF.

CDR3 nucleotides: TGCGCCAGCAGCCAAGATGGGGACAGGGAATACGAGCAGTACTTC. It yields the protein CASSQDGDREYEQYF. V and J are TRBV4-3 and TRBJ2-7, with TRBD1 identical over 9 bases. The CDR3 is 15 amino acids. CDR1 and CDR2 (germline): LGHNA, YSLEER. V dropped 0 bases and J dropped 4; count of bases not matched to a gene: 4.

This clone was recorded once. This rearrangement joins TRBV2 to TRBJ2-7, with D possibly TRBD1 on 7 matching bases. The CDR3 is made up of 15 amino acids. V was cut by 7 bases and J by 2 bases, with 18 bases left in between. Germline V CDR1 and CDR2: SNHLY, FYNNEI. CDR3 in amino acids: CASISQGGLTYEQYF. As DNA, the CDR3 is TGTGCCAGCATTTCTCAGGGGGGCTTAACCTACGAGCAGTACTTC.

This clone was seen a few times. The rearrangement joins TRBV28 to TRBJ2-7; TRBD2 is a possible D gene (5 bases). CDR1 and CDR2 (germline): MDHEN, SYDVKM. The CDR3 runs to 13 residues. Trimming removed 4 bases at V and 0 bases at J, with 7 bases between. The CDR3 DNA follows: TGTGCCAGCAGTTACGGGGACTCCTACGAGCAGTACTTC. This translates into CASSYGDSYEQYF.

V gene TRBV11-2 combines with J gene TRBJ2-1, with 7 bases matching TRBD2. With 4 bases clipped from V and 8 bases from J, the junction kept 11 bases outside the gene matches. Germline CDR1 is SGHAT and CDR2 is FQNNGV. The CDR3 covers 15 residues. In nucleotides, the CDR3 is TGTGCCAGCAGCTATCGGGGAGGGCCTGGGTATGAGCAGTTCTTC. Protein: CASSYRGGPGYEQFF.

Turning to this clone: Other DNA sequences in the sample encode the same CDR3. This chain links TRBV27 with TRBJ2-7; TRBD2 matches at 10 bases. Germline trimming cut 5 bases from V and 0 bases from J; bases unmatched to any gene: 4. This CDR3 is built from 15 residues. Per germline, CDR1 MNHEY and CDR2 SMNVEV (reference sequence). CDR3 coding DNA: TGTGCCAGCAGTCCAAGGACTAGCGGCTCCTACGAGCAGTACTTC. Protein: CASSPRTSGSYEQYF.